Below are 18 T cell receptor beta chains sequenced from a single sample in a study of shared clonotypes between healthy human individuals (dated by TCRdb to about 2020). The protocol used for the library was the immunoSEQ multiplex PCR assay. This immuneACCESS table, as held by TCRdb, lists in-frame sequences with V and J called but not all clones. Of the missing ones, under half trace to an unresolved V gene in checked studies; the others have no known cause. Present in this sample are 2 million to 2.5 million clones, 93% of which were seen just once. The ten largest make up 0.35% to 0.45% of the sample. The sequencing sample was made of naive CD4+ T cells from PBMCs. In light of the paper, this sample's cell subset or site label describes: CD45RA+ positively selected. The receptor source for this set is a man younger than 35 in good health. Some clones in this sample may be carry-over from other donors' samples.

The V and J genes are TRBV7-9 and TRBJ2-2; 7 bases line up with TRBD1. Germline assignment: CDR1 SEHNR and CDR2 FQNEAQ (reference sequence). This CDR3 has 16 amino acids. V lost 2 bases, J lost 7 bases, and 10 bases stayed unmatched. The CDR3 spells CASSLSPGQRVGELFF. CDR3 coding DNA: TGTGCCAGCAGCTTATCTCCGGGACAGAGAGTCGGGGAGCTGTTTTTT.

The V call is TRBV28, the J call TRBJ2-7; 7 bases fit TRBD1. The V gene end was trimmed by 5 bases and the J gene end by 0 bases; junction bases not matched to a gene: 7. The CDR3 has 15 amino acids. Germline V CDR1 and CDR2: MDHEN, SYDVKM. The CDR3 DNA is TGTGCCAGCAGTACAGGGGCTACGAGCTCCTACGAGCAGTACTTC. Translating it yields CASSTGATSSYEQYF.

This chain connects TRBV9 to TRBJ2-6, with unresolved D. V lost 3 bases and J lost 1, with 11 bases in between. In germline, CDR1 is SGDLS, CDR2 YYNGEE. The CDR3 totals 16 residues. This CDR3 is CASSDLSGSGANVLTF. The CDR3 region has the DNA TGTGCCAGCAGCGATCTGTCAGGTTCTGGGGCCAACGTCCTGACTTTC. Together with reference TRBV9 and TRBJ2-6, the CDR3 gives the full variable domain: DSGVTQTPKHLITATGQRVTLRCSPRSGDLSVYWYQQSLDQGLQFLIQYYNGEERAKGNILERFSAQQFPDLHSELNLSSLELGDSALYFCASSDLSGSGANVLTFGAGSRLTVL.

The CDR3 nucleotides are TGTGCCAGCGGAGCATGGGGACTAGCGGGAGGCAGTGAGCAGTTCTTC. This codes for CASGAWGLAGGSEQFF. This chain uses TRBV4-2 with TRBJ2-1; 15 bases align to TRBD2. Looked up from germline, CDR1 is LGHNA and CDR2 is YNFKEQ. V gave up 8 bases and J gave up 9 bases; unmatched junction bases: 11. The CDR3 totals 16 residues.

The rearrangement uses TRBV29-1 and TRBJ2-7; 11 bases are a match to TRBD2. The CDR3 loop spans 14 amino acids. Trimming removed 6 bases from V and 3 bases from J; junction bases left unmatched: 7. Germline lookup yields CDR1 SQVTM and CDR2 ANQGSEA. The CDR3 nucleotides are TGCAGCGTGAGTACTAGCGGGAGTTTCTACGAGCAGTACTTC. Protein sequence: CSVSTSGSFYEQYF.

This clone was seen only once. The chain carries TRBV14 and TRBJ2-1; the match to TRBD1 covers 7 bases. CDR1 and CDR2 from the germline V gene are SGHDN and FVKESK. CDR3 length: 13 residues. V gave up 1 base and J gave up 10 bases; unmatched junction bases: 4. CDR3 sequence (DNA): TGTGCCAGCAGCCAAGCGCGACAGGGAGAGCAGTTCTTC. This codes for CASSQARQGEQFF.

This clone was detected once. This chain joins TRBV6-1 and TRBJ2-7, with 9 bases matching TRBD2. J gave up 3 bases and V 8 bases, and 5 bases lay outside the gene matches. This CDR3 is built from 13 residues. The germline V gene has CDR1 MNHNS and CDR2 SASEGT. The CDR3 DNA sequence: TGTGCCAGCTCCATAGCGGGAGTCTACGAGCAGTACTTC. It specifies CASSIAGVYEQYF.

The V gene is TRBV28, the J gene TRBJ1-3; no definite D call. CDR1 is MDHEN, CDR2 SYDVKM, per germline. CDR3 length: 13 residues. Trimming cost V 10 bases and J 4 bases, with 14 bases left between them. The CDR3 DNA reads as TGTGCCACCCTTCCTTATGGGGGAAACACCATATATTTT. This encodes CATLPYGGNTIYF.

The chain employs TRBV7-3 and TRBJ1-3, with D unclear. The CDR3 extends over 15 amino acids. V was pared by 7 bases and J by 2 bases, with 15 bases between. CDR1 and CDR2 from the germline V gene are SGHTA and FQGTGA. CDR3 nucleotide sequence: TGTGCCAGCAACCCACCTGGGTCTCCTGGAAACACCATATATTTT. Residues: CASNPPGSPGNTIYF.

The rearrangement uses TRBV7-2 and TRBJ2-2; TRBD1 aligns across 9 bases. The CDR3 is 15 residues long. The V segment lost 4 bases and the J segment 4 bases; nucleotides outside the gene matches: 4. The germline gives CDR1 SGHTA, CDR2 FQGNSA. CDR3: CASSSRTGVTGELFF. The CDR3 nucleotides read TGTGCCAGCAGCTCACGGACAGGGGTCACCGGGGAGCTGTTTTTT.

The chain is built from TRBV5-4 and TRBJ1-5; perhaps TRBD1 as D (6 bases). Germline V gives CDR1 SGHNT, CDR2 YYREEE (reference sequence). Between the trimmed V and J ends, which lost 4 bases and 3 bases, there was a span of 14 bases. CDR3 length: 15 amino acids. CDR3 loop: CASSQHRDNNQPQHF. DNA of the CDR3: TGTGCCAGCAGCCAACACCGGGACAACAATCAGCCCCAGCATTTT. Supplemented by reference TRBV5-4 and TRBJ1-5, the full variable domain reads ETGVTQSPTHLIKTRGQQVTLRCSSQSGHNTVSWYQQALGQGPQFIFQYYREEENGRGNFPPRFSGLQFPNYSSELNVNALELDDSALYLCASSQHRDNNQPQHFGDGTRLSIL.

V and J are TRBV9 and TRBJ2-1; tentatively, D is TRBD2 (6 bases). The CDR3 consists of 15 residues. The V end lost 4 bases, the J end lost 5 bases, and 16 bases lay between the germline ends. The germline CDR1 and CDR2 sequences are SGDLS and YYNGEE. The CDR3 reads CASSPRLSGDNEQFF. The CDR3 DNA is TGTGCCAGCAGCCCCAGACTTAGCGGAGACAATGAGCAGTTCTTC.

The gene calls are TRBV15 and TRBJ1-2; 9 nucleotides line up with TRBD1. Germline V gene lookup returns CDR1 LNHNV and CDR2 YYDKDF (reference sequence). V gave up 3 bases and J gave up 5 bases; unmatched junction bases: 10. The CDR3 spans 16 residues. As DNA, the CDR3 is TGTGCCACCAGCAGCCGCTTTGGGACAGGGCTTTATGGCTACACCTTC. Translation: CATSSRFGTGLYGYTF.

V usage is TRBV28 and J usage is TRBJ1-2; D unclear. Trimming left V 5 bases short and J 4 bases short, with 11 bases between. Germline CDR1 reads MDHEN; CDR2 reads SYDVKM. The CDR3 is 13 residues long. CDR3 loop: CASSAVSPYGYTF. DNA for the CDR3: TGTGCCAGCAGTGCGGTGAGCCCCTATGGCTACACCTTC.

This chain joins TRBV5-6 and TRBJ2-7; the D call may be TRBD1 or TRBD2 (6 bases each). CDR1 and CDR2 (germline): SGHDT, YYEEEE. Trimming pared 4 bases from V and 5 bases from J, leaving 19 bases between. This CDR3 has 15 amino acids. CDR3 DNA: TGTGCCAGCAGCCGGAGGGGGTTTCGGTTCCACGAGCAGTACTTC. Translation gives CASSRRGFRFHEQYF.

The rearrangement joins TRBV5-1 to TRBJ2-5; 11 bases are shared with TRBD1. Germline loops: CDR1 SGHRS, CDR2 YFSETQ. This CDR3 is 16 amino acids long. J gave up 5 bases and V 4 bases, and 10 bases lay outside the gene matches. The CDR3 protein is CASSPPGQGVGETQYF. CDR3 coding DNA: TGCGCCAGCAGCCCCCCGGGACAGGGGGTCGGCGAGACCCAGTACTTC.

The gene calls are TRBV11-3 and TRBJ2-1, with TRBD2 matching 7 bases. The CDR3 length is 14 residues. The ends lost 1 base at V and 13 bases at J; junction bases unmatched: 10. Germline-derived CDR1 and CDR2 are SGHNT and YENEEA. The DNA for the CDR3 is TGTGCCAGCAGCTTAGGCGTGGCGGGAGAAGGTCAGTTCTTC. Translating it yields CASSLGVAGEGQFF.

This chain links TRBV7-9 with TRBJ2-7, with D possibly being TRBD1 (5 bases). Looked up from germline, CDR1 is SEHNR and CDR2 is FQNEAQ (reference sequence). With 1 base removed from V and 6 bases from J, the gap between germline ends came to 10 bases. The length of the CDR3 is 13 residues. The CDR3 DNA is TGTGCCAGCAGCTTAGGGACAACATCCGAGCAGTACTTC. It is translated as CASSLGTTSEQYF.